Below are 7 T cell receptor beta chains sequenced from a single sample in a study of cytomegalovirus exposure and HLA in healthy donors. PCR amplification relied on 60 Vbeta primers (plus 13 Jbeta primers). Clones were read by immunoSEQ multiplex PCR, and TCRdb kept only the in-frame ones, dropping some. Counted here are some 170,000 clones, about four fifths occurring once; the ten biggest clones make up around 4.7%. Sequenced material: PBMCs. These receptors all stem from a woman aged 18-29 years in good health and CMV-seropositive.

This clone was found once. The chain combines TRBV6-1 with TRBJ2-7; weak D call: TRBD1 (5 bases). The V gene lost 5 bases and the J gene lost 3 bases, with 14 bases spanning the gap. Germline assignment: CDR1 MNHNS and CDR2 SASEGT. The CDR3 consists of 14 residues. The CDR3 coding sequence is TGTGCCAGCAGTAAACAACAAGGGGACTACGAGCAGTACTTC. Residues: CASSKQQGDYEQYF.

This rearrangement joins TRBV7-9 to TRBJ2-7; the D gene is possibly TRBD1 (6 bases). V was pared by 5 bases and J by 0 bases, with 14 bases between. This CDR3 contains 15 residues. The germline CDR1 and CDR2 sequences are SEHNR and FQNEAQ (reference sequence). Here the CDR3 DNA reads TGTGCCAGCAGCCCCCTTCAGGGGTCCTCCTACGAGCAGTACTTC. It specifies CASSPLQGSSYEQYF.

The chain combines TRBV27 with TRBJ2-7; TRBD1 matches at 7 bases. This CDR3 spans 15 amino acids. The J segment lost 3 bases and the V segment lost 6 bases, leaving 11 bases of the junction unmatched. Germline values: CDR1 MNHEY, CDR2 SMNVEV (reference sequence). The CDR3 region has the DNA TGTGCCAGCAGCCGCCTCGACAGGGTGGGCTACGAGCAGTACTTC. It is translated as CASSRLDRVGYEQYF.

The genes are TRBV10-3 and TRBJ1-1, with 10 positions matching TRBD1. This CDR3 is built from 14 residues. Germline CDR1 reads ENHRY; CDR2 reads SYGVKD. V was clipped by 11 bases and J by 4 bases; unmatched bases: 10. The CDR3 DNA reads TGTGCCTCCTCCGGGACAGGGGAGCTCACTGAAGCTTTCTTT. This encodes CASSGTGELTEAFF.

The chain employs TRBV27 and TRBJ1-5; weak D call: TRBD1 (5 bases). V was cut by 8 bases and J by 6 bases, with 11 bases left in between. The germline V gene has CDR1 MNHEY and CDR2 SMNVEV (reference sequence). The CDR3 consists of 12 residues. The CDR3 nucleotides are TGTGCCAGCCGGACGGGGGGTCAGCCCCAGCATTTT. Amino acids: CASRTGGQPQHF.

A few counts support this clone. The J gene is TRBJ2-1, the V gene TRBV7-9; 7 nucleotides match TRBD1. The CDR3 loop spans 15 amino acids. Germline lookup yields CDR1 SEHNR and CDR2 FQNEAQ (reference sequence). V dropped 11 bases and J dropped 7; count of bases not matched to a gene: 17. As DNA, the CDR3 is TGTGCCGCCAAAGCCCAGGGGGACGGCCGAAATGAGCAGTTCTTC. Translation gives CAAKAQGDGRNEQFF.

The J gene is TRBJ1-5, the V gene TRBV7-8; tentatively, D is TRBD1 (5 bases). CDR3 size: 15 residues. V was trimmed by 1 base and J by 7 bases, leaving 14 bases between them. Germline values: CDR1 SGHVS, CDR2 FQNEAQ. CDR3 residues: CASSLDRSGWQPQHF. DNA for the CDR3: TGTGCCAGCAGCTTAGATCGGTCAGGGTGGCAGCCCCAGCATTTT.